This T cell receptor beta chain comes out of a study of blood T cells in healthy people across ages. A note on this clonotype: Antigen unknown.

Primed by a sample-barcoded 5' primer and a J-beta primer mix, a second PCR proceeded for 7 to 11 cycles. TCRdb re-called the 5' RACE reads with MiXCR, one entry per CDR3 protein. This repertoire shows approximately 600,000 distinct CDR3 sequences, 58% found once; its top ten account for about two fifths. Study-wide points: There were more naive CD4+ cells and higher diversity in long-lived donors than in aged donors.

Trimming shortened V by 2 bases and J by 11 bases, and 9 bases separated the two germline ends. The length of the CDR3 is 11 residues. Germline CDR1 KGHSH, CDR2 LQKENI. Drawn from each donor were roughly 10 milliliters of peripheral blood. Sequenced: blood. The V call is TRBV18, the J call TRBJ2-5; D might be TRBD2 (6 bases). The sequence derives from a man aged 55 to 70 in good health. The CDR3 sequence: CASSPGDSQYF. As DNA, the CDR3 is TGTGCCAGCTCACCAGGGGACTCGCAGTACTTC.